This is a list of T cell receptor beta chains from one sample in a study of breast tumors, draining lymph nodes, adjacent tissues. Via MiXCR, TCRdb re-called the multiplex PCR reads, giving one row per CDR3 protein. The repertoire holds 100,000 or so distinct CDR3 sequences, with 21% as singletons. Specimen: axillary lymph node tissue. The receptors originated from a female donor with breast cancer. Some clones in this sample may be carry-over from other donors' samples. CDR3s include the opening cysteine and the closing phenylalanine or tryptophan. Each record gives: V gene, J gene, clone size, D gene, CDR3 protein, CDR3 DNA. A D gene is named only where the DNA matches it firmly. Rows may omit the clone size; those that give it use once, few, many or a size class.

>TRBV19|TRBJ2-7|many|.
CASTDGGYEQYF
TGTGCCAGTACGGACGGGGGCTACGAGCAGTACTTC
>TRBV4-1|TRBJ2-7|many|TRBD2
CASSQERAGGLSSYEQYF
TGCGCCAGCAGCCAAGAGAGAGCGGGAGGGCTGAGCTCCTACGAGCAGTACTTC
>TRBV7-9|TRBJ2-7|many|.
CASSLEGVVHEQYF
TGTGCCAGCAGCTTAGAAGGGGTGGTCCACGAGCAGTACTTC
>TRBV7-9|TRBJ2-3|many|.
CASSLADHTQYF
TGTGCCAGCAGCTTAGCGGACCATACGCAGTATTTT
>TRBV18|TRBJ2-4|.|TRBD1
CASSVGTGNNIQYF
TGTGCCAGCTCGGTAGGGACAGGGAATAACATTCAGTACTTC
>TRBV30|TRBJ1-3|.|.
CAWRKPQLLRNTTYF
TGTGCCTGGAGGAAACCTCAATTACTCCGGAACACCACATATTTT
>TRBV5-6|TRBJ1-5|.|TRBD1
CASSQGQANQPQHF
TGTGCCAGCAGCCAGGGACAGGCCAATCAGCCCCAGCATTTT
>TRBV12-3/TRBV12-4|TRBJ1-1|.|TRBD1
CASSLGQGTNTEAFF
TGTGCCAGCAGTTTGGGACAGGGCACAAACACTGAAGCTTTCTTT
>TRBV5-1|TRBJ1-4|many|TRBD1
CASSRGTDRRNEKLFF
TGCGCCAGCAGCAGGGGGACAGACAGAAGAAATGAAAAACTGTTTTTT
>TRBV20-1|TRBJ1-5|many|.
CSARDGYGPGRNQPQHF
TGCAGTGCTAGAGATGGTTACGGTCCTGGGAGGAATCAGCCCCAGCATTTT
>TRBV4-2|TRBJ1-4|few|TRBD1
CASSQPGQGLSNEKLFF
TGTGCCAGCAGCCAACCCGGACAGGGGTTGTCTAATGAAAAACTGTTTTTT
>TRBV6-1|TRBJ1-5|many|TRBD1
CASSSGQLRHF
TGTGCCAGCAGTTCGGGACAGCTACGGCATTTT
>TRBV19|TRBJ1-6|many|.
CASRDIPNSPLHF
TGTGCCAGTAGGGACATACCTAATTCACCCCTCCACTTT
>TRBV7-2|TRBJ2-1|many|.
CASSLREAREQFF
TGTGCCAGCAGCTTAAGGGAGGCTCGGGAGCAGTTCTTC
>TRBV9|TRBJ2-1|many|TRBD2
CASSVLAGGINEQFF
TGTGCCAGCAGCGTACTAGCGGGAGGTATCAATGAGCAGTTCTTC